These 2 T cell receptor beta chains were sequenced from one sample in a study of spatial heterogeneity in lung cancer. Time point in this sample: sample taken at primary tumor resection. Frozen PBMC, nontumor lung or tumor provided whole RNA, which was sequenced unsorted. TCRdb reprocessed the 5' RACE reads via MiXCR and lists one record per CDR3 protein. The sample shows about 80,000 distinct CDR3 sequences, approximately 18% of them seen only once. The source was PBMCs, collected at surgery. The receptors originated from a male donor with early-stage non-small cell lung cancer.

This clonotype was seen more than once but under ten times. This chain uses TRBV7-2 with TRBJ2-7; D not resolved. The CDR3 is made up of 14 amino acids. The V gene's germline CDR1 is SGHTA and CDR2 FQGNSA. With 3 bases removed from V and 2 bases from J, the gap between germline ends came to 11 bases. For the CDR3, the DNA is TGTGCCAGCAGCTTCGGTCGCGGTGCCTACGAGCAGTACTTC. Encoded protein: CASSFGRGAYEQYF.

The chain carries TRBV7-9 and TRBJ2-5; a possible D gene is TRBD2 (6 bases). Germline CDR1 is SEHNR and CDR2 is FQNEAQ (reference sequence). The CDR3 loop spans 23 amino acids. Deletions cut 5 bases from V and 3 bases from J, with 40 bases between. The chain's CDR3 is CASSPGTRAPQQWEAELEETQYF. The CDR3 region has the DNA TGTGCCAGCAGCCCTGGTACCAGGGCCCCACAACAATGGGAGGCAGAACTAGAAGAGACCCAGTACTTC.